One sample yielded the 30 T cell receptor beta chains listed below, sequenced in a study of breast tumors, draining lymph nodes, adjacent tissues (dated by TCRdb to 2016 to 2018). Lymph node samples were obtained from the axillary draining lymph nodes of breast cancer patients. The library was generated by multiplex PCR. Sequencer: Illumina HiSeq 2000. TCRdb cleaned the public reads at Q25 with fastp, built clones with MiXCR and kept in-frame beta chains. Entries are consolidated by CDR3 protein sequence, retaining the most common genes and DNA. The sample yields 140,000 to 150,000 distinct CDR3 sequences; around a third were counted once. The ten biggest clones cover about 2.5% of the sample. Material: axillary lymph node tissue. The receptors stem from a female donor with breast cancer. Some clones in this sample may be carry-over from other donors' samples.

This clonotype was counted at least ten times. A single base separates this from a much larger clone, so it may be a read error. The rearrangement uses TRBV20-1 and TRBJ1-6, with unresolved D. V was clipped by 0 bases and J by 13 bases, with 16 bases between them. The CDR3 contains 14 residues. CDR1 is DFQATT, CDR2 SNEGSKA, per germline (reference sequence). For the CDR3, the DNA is TGCAGTGCTAGAGAGGCGGGGTGGGATCCCCCCCTCCACTTT. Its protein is CSAREAGWDPPLHF.

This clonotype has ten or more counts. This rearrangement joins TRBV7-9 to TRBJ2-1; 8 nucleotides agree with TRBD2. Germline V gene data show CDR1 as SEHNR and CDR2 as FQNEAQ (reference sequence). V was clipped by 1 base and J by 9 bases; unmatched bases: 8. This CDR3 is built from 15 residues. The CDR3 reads CASSLGLAGSSEQFF. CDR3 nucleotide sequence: TGTGCCAGCAGCTTAGGGCTAGCGGGCTCCAGTGAGCAGTTCTTC.

In nucleotides, the CDR3 is TGCAGTGCTATCGGGGACAGGGTAGTGAACACCGGGGAGCTGTTTTTT. Encoded protein: CSAIGDRVVNTGELFF. The rearrangement uses TRBV20-1 and TRBJ2-2; 9 positions match TRBD1. The CDR3 loop spans 16 amino acids. Germline V lookup: CDR1 DFQATT, CDR2 SNEGSKA (reference sequence). Losses at the gene ends were 4 bases for V and 1 base for J; bases not matched to a gene: 7.

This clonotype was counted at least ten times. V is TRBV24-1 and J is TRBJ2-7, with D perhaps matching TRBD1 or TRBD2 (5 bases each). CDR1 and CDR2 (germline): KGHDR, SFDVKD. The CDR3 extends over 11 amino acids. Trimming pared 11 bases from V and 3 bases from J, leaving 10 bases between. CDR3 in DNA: TGTGCCAGGGACGGCATCTACGAGCAGTACGTC. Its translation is CARDGIYEQYV.

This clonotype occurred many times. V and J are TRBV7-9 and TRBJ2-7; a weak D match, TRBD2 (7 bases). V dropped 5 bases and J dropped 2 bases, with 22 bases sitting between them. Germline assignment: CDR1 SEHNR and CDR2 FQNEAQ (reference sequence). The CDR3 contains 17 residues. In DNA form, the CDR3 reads TGTGCCAGCAGCCAGAGGGGGACCAGCGGGGTTCCCTACGAGCAGTACTTC. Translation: CASSQRGTSGVPYEQYF. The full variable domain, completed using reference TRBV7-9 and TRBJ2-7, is DTGVSQNPRHKITKRGQNVTFRCDPISEHNRLYWYRQTLGQGPEFLTYFQNEAQLEKSRLLSDRFSAERPKGSFSTLEIQRTEQGDSAMYLCASSQRGTSGVPYEQYFGPGTRLTVT.

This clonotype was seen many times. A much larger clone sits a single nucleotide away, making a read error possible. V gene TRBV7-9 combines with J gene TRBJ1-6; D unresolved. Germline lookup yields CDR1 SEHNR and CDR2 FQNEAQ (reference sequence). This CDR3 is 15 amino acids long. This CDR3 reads CASSLGGELNPPLHF. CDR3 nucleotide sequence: TGTGCCAGCAGCTTGGGAGGAGAGCTTAATCCACCCCTCCACTTT.

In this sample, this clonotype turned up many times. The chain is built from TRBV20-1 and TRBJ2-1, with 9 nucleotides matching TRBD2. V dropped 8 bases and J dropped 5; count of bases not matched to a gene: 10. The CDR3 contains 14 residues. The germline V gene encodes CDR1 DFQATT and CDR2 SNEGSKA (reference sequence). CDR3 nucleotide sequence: TGCAGTACTTCCGGCGGGGGGGCTGACAATGAGCAGTTCTTC. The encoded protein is CSTSGGGADNEQFF.

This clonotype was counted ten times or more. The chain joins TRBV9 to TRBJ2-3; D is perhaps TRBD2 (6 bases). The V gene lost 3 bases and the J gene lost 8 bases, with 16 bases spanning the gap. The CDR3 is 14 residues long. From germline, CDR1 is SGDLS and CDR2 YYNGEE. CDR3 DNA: TGTGCCAGCAGCGGGGTTATGGCGGGAACTACGCAGTATTTT. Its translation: CASSGVMAGTTQYF.

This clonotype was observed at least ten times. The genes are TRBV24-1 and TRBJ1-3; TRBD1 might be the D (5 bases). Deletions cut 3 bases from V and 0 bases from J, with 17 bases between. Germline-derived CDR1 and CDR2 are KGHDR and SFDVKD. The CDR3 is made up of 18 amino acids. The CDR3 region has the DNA TGTGCCACCAGTGATGGGGACCGCCACGGAGTCTCTGGAAACACCATATATTTT. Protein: CATSDGDRHGVSGNTIYF.

CDR3: CASSYGGGTEAFF. Here the CDR3 DNA reads TGTGCCAGCAGTTACGGGGGAGGGACTGAAGCTTTCTTT. The rearrangement uses TRBV6-6 and TRBJ1-1; weak D call: TRBD1 (5 bases). CDR1 and CDR2 from the germline V gene are MNHNY and SVGAGI (reference sequence). V lost 2 bases and J 5 bases, leaving 9 bases between the germline ends. This CDR3 has 13 residues.

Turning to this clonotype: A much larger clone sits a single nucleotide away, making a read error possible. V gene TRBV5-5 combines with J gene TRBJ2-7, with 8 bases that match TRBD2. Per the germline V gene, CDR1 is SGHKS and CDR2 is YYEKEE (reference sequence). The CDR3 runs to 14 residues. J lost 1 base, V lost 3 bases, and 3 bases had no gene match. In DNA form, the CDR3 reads TGTGCCAGCAGCTCGGGCGGGGGGTCCTACGAGCAGTACGTC. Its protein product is CASSSGGGSYEQYV.

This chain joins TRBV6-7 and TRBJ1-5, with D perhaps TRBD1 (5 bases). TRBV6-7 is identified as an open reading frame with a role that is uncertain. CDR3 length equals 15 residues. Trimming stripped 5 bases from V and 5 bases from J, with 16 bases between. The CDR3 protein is CASSLVAGVDQPQHF. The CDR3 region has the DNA TGTGCCAGCAGTCTCGTAGCGGGGGTCGATCAGCCCCAGCATTTT.

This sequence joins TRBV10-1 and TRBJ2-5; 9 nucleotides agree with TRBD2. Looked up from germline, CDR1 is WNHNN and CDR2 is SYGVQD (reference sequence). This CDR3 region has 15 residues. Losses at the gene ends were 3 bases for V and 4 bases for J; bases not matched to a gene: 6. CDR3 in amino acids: CASSDSLAGLETQYF. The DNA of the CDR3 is TGCGCCAGCAGTGACAGCCTAGCGGGGCTAGAGACCCAGTACTTC.

The CDR3 DNA is TGTGCCAGTAGTATCGGCAGGGGTGACTACGAGCATTTT. The encoded protein is CASSIGRGDYEHF. The rearrangement links TRBV19 to TRBJ1-5; D is possibly TRBD1 (6 bases). Germline CDR1 is LNHDA and CDR2 is SQIVND (reference sequence). The CDR3 extends over 13 amino acids. Trimming shortened V by 3 bases and J by 14 bases, and 17 bases separated the two germline ends.

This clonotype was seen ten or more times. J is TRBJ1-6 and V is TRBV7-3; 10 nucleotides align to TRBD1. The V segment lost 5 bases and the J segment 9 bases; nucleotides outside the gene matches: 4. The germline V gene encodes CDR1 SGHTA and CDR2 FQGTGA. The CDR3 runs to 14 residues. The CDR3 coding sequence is TGTGCCAGCAGCCTCGGGACAGGGGCTTCACCCCTCCACTTT. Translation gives CASSLGTGASPLHF.

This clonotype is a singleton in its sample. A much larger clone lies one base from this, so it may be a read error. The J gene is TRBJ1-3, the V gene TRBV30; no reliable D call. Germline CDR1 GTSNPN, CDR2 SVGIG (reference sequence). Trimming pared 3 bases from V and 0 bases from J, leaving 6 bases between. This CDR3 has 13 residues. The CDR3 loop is CAWSRSSGNTIYF. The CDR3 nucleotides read TGTGCCTGGAGCCGGAGCTCTGGAAACACCATATATTTT. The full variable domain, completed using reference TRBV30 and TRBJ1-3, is SQTIHQWPATLVQPVGSPLSLECTVEGTSNPNLYWYRQAAGRGLQLLFYSVGIGQISSEVPQNLSASRPQDRQFILSSKKLLLSDSGFYLCAWSRSSGNTIYFGEGSWLTVV.

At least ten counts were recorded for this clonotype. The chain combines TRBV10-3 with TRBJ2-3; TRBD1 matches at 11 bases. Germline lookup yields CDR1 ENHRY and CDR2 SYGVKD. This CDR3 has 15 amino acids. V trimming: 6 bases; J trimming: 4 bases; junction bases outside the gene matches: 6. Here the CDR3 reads CAIRNGDRGADTQYF. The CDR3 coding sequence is TGTGCCATCAGAAACGGGGACAGGGGGGCAGATACGCAGTATTTT.

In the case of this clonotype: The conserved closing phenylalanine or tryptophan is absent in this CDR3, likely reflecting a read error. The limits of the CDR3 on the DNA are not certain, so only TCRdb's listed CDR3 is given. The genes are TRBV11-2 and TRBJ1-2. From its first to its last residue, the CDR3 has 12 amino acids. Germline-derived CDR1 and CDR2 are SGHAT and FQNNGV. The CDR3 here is CASSLGLSGFTL.

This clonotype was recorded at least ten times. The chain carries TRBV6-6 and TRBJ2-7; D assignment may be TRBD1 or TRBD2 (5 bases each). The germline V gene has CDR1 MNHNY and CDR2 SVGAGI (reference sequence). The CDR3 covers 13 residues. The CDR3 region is CASSHETPGPLTV. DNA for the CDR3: TGTGCCAGCAGTCACGAAACCCCGGGACCCCTAACCGTC.

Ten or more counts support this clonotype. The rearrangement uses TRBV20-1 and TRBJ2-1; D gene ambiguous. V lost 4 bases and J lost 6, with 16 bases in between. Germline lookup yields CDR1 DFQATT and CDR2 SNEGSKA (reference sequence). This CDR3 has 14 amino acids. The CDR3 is CSANQFQKINEQFF. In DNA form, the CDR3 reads TGCAGTGCTAATCAATTCCAGAAGATCAATGAGCAGTTCTTC.

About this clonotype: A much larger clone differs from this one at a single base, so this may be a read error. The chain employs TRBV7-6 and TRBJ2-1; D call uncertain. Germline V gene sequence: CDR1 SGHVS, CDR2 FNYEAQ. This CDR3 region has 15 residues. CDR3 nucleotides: TGTGCCAGCAGCCCTTATAGCCCCCCCTACAATGAGCAGCTCTTC. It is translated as CASSPYSPPYNEQLF.

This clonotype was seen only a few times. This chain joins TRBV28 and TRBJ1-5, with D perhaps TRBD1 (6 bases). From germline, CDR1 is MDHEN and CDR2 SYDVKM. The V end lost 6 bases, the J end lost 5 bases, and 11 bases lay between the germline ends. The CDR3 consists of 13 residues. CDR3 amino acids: CASRRGVHQPQHF. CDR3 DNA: TGTGCCAGCAGGAGGGGGGTTCATCAGCCCCAGCATTTT.

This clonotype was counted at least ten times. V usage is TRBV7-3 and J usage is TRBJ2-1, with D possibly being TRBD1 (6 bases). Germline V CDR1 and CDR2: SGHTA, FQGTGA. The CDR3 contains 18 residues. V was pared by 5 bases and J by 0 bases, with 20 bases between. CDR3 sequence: CASSPAWRTASSYNEQFF. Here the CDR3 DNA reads TGTGCCAGCAGCCCCGCTTGGCGGACAGCAAGCTCCTACAATGAGCAGTTCTTC.

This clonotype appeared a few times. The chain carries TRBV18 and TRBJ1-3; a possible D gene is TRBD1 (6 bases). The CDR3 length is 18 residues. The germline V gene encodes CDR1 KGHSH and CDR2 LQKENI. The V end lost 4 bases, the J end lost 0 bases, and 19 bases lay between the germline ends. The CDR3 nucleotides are TGTGCCAGCTCACTCATGGACAGCCTAAGAAGCTCTGGAAACACCATATATTTT. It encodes CASSLMDSLRSSGNTIYF.

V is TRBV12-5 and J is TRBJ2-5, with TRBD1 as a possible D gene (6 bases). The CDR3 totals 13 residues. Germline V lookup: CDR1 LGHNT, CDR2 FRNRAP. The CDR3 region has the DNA TGTGCCAGCACCAAGGGGGTACAAGAGACCCAGTACTTC. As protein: CASTKGVQETQYF. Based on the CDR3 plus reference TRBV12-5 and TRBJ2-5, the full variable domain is DARVTQTPRHKVTEMGQEVTMRCQPILGHNTVFWYRQTMMQGLELLAYFRNRAPLDDSGMPKDRFSAEMPDATLATLKIQPSEPRDSAVYFCASTKGVQETQYFGPGTRLLVL.

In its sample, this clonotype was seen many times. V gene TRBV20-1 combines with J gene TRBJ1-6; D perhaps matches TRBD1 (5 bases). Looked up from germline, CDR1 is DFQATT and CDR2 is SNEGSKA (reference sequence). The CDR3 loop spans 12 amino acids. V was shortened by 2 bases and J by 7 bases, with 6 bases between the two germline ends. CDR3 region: CSARSGNSPLHF. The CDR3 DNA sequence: TGCAGTGCTAGATCAGGGAATTCACCCCTCCACTTT.

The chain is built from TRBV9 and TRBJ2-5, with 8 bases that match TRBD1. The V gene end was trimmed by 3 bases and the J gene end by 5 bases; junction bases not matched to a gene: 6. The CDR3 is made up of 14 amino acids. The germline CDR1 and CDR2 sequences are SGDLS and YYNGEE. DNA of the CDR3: TGTGCCAGCAGCGCGGGACAGGCGGCCGAGACCCAGTACTTC. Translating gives CASSAGQAAETQYF.

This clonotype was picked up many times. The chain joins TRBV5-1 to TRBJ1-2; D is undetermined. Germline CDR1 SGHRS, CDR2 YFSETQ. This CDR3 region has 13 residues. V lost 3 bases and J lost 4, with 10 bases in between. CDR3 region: CASSSDGIYGYTF. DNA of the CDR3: TGCGCCAGCAGCTCTGACGGGATCTATGGCTACACCTTC.

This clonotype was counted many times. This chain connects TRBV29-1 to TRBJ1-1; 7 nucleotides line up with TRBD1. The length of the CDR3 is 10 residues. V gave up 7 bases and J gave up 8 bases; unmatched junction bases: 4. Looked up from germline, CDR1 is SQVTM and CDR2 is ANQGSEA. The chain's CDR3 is CSARDSEAFF. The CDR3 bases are TGCAGCGCTAGGGACAGCGAAGCTTTCTTT.

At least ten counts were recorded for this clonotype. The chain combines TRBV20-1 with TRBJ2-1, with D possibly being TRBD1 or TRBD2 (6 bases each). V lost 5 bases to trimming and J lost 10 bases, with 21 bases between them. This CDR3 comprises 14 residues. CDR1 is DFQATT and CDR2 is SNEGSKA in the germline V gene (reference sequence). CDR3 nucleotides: TGCAGTGCTCGTGGTGGGGGGCCCCGAGGGGAGCAGTTCTTC. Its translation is CSARGGGPRGEQFF.